The clone carrying this T cell receptor beta chain was picked up a small number of times. This record comes from a study of control samples from healthy donors and cancer patients. Here immunoSEQ multiplex PCR was the method, and the copy in TCRdb shows in-frame clones only, minus some. Among about 120,000 clones, 80% to 90% were seen once, and the ten largest hold around 10%. The CDR3 loop spans 14 amino acids. Germline CDR1 SNHLY, CDR2 FYNNEI. Trimming took 4 bases from V and 4 from J, leaving 13 bases between them. This chain links TRBV2 with TRBJ1-1, with a weak D call TRBD1 (6 bases). Sample: blood. The TCR comes from a young man in good health. In DNA, the CDR3 is TGTGCCAGCAGTGGGGGCAGGGGCGGCACTGAAGCTTTCTTT. It codes for CASSGGRGGTEAFF. Looking up the rest from reference TRBV2 and TRBJ1-1 gives the full variable domain: EPEVTQTPSHQVTQMGQEVILRCVPISNHLYFYWYRQILGQKVEFLVSFYNNEISEKSEIFDDQFSVERPDGSNFTLKIRSTKLEDSAMYFCASSGGRGGTEAFFGQGTRLTVV.